This T cell receptor beta chain was documented in a study of beta chain features in type 1 diabetes. Study-wide results and limits: A definitive answer on HLA type influencing TCRB rearrangement was not reached here. Sequencing from cDNA could over-represent high-TCR-expressing cells.

Regarding this clone: Antigen unknown.

The length of the CDR3 is 15 residues. V shed 0 bases and J shed 2 bases, with 11 bases lying between them. The V gene's germline CDR1 is SGDLS and CDR2 YYNGEE. A heparinised blood draw that averaged about 110 mL was obtained once from each donor. Every bit of the isolated RNA underwent reverse transcription, so sequencing read expressed TCRB transcripts. Clones were sequenced by immunoSEQ multiplex PCR, and TCRdb holds only the in-frame ones, with some missing. Of a few hundred thousand clones listed, approximately 30% are singletons. The sample was naive CD4+ T cells from blood. The receptor was isolated from a man younger than 35 in good health. V is TRBV9 and J is TRBJ1-2; unclear D gene. CDR3 coding DNA: TGTGCCAGCAGCGTAGATCCAGGTTCCAACTATGGCTACACCTTC. Its translation: CASSVDPGSNYGYTF.